This T cell receptor (beta chain) was recovered during a study of OX40 agonist ivuxolimab in advanced cancers. V trimming: 4 bases; J trimming: 6 bases; junction bases outside the gene matches: 4. CDR3 length: 13 residues. CDR1 MDHEN and CDR2 SYDVKM come from the germline V gene. Profiling relied on immunoSEQ multiplex PCR, and the TCRdb table lists in-frame clones only, not all of them. Altogether over 45,000 clones are present, about 85% being singletons, with the ten largest covering approximately 4.5%. A word on this clone: Its specificity is unknown.

General study findings and limits: Also showing low normalized T-cell clonal expansion were some of the nonresponders.

The V gene is TRBV28, the J gene TRBJ1-2, with 8 bases fitting TRBD1. The sample was CD4+ or CD8+ T cells sorted from blood, taken in a trial of the OX40 agonist ivuxolimab. This receptor was taken from an adult with an advanced solid tumor such as melanoma, head and neck, liver or kidney cancer. CDR3 DNA: TGTGCCAGCAGTTCCTTGGACAGGGATGGCTACACCTTC. This codes for CASSSLDRDGYTF.